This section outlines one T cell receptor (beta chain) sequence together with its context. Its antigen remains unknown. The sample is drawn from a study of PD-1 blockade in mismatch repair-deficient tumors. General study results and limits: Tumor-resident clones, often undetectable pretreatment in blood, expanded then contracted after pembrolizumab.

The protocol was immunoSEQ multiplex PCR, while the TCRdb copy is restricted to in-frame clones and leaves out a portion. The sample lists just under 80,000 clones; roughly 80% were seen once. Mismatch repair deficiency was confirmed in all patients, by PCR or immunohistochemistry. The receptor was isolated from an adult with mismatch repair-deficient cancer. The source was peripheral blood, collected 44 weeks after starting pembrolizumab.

CDR3 sequence (DNA): TGTGCCAGCCACACTCCCGGGCCCGCGGGCACTGAAGCTTTCTTT. It encodes CASHTPGPAGTEAFF. J is TRBJ1-1 and V is TRBV28; D is unresolved. This CDR3 is built from 15 residues. In germline, CDR1 is MDHEN, CDR2 SYDVKM. The V gene lost 8 bases and the J gene lost 4 bases, with 20 bases spanning the gap.